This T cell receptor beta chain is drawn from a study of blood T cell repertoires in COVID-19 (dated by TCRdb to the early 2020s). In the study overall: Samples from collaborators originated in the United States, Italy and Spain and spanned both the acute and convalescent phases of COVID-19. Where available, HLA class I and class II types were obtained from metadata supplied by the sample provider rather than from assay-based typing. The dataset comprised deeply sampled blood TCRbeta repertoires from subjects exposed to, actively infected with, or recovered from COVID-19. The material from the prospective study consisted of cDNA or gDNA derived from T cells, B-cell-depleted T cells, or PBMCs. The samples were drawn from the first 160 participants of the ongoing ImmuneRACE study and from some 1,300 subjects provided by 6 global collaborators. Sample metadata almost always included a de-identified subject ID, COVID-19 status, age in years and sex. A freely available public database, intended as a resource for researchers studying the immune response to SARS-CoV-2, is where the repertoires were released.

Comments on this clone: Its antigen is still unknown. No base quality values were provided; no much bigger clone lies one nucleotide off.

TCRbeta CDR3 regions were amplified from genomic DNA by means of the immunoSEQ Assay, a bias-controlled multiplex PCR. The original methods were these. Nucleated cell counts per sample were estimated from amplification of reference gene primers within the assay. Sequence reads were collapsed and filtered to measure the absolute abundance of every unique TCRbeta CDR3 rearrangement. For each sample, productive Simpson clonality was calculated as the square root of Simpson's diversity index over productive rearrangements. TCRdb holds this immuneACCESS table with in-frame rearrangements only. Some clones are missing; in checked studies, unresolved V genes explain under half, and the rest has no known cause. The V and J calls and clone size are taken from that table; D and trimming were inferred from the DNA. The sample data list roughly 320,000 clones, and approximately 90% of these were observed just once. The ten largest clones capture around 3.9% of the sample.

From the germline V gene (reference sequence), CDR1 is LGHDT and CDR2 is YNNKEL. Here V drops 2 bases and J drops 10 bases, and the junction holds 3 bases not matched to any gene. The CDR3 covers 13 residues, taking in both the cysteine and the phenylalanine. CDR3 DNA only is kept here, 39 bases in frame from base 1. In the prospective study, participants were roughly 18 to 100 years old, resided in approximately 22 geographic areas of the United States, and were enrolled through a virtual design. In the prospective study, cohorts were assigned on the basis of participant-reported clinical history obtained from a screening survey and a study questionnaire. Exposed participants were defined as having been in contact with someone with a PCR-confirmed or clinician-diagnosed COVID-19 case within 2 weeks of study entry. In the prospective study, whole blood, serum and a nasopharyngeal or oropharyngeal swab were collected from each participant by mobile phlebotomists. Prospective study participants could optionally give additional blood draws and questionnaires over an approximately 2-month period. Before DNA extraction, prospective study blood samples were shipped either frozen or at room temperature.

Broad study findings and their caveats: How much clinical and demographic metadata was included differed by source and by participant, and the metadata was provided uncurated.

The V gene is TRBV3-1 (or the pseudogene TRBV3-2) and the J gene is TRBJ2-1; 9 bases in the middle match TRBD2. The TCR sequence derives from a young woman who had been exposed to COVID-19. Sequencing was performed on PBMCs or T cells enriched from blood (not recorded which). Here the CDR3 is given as CASSQRRGGEQFF. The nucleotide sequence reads TGTGCCAGCAGCCAAAGGCGGGGGGGCGAGCAGTTCTTC.